The table lists the clone carrying this T cell receptor (beta chain) with a few counts. The sample comes from a study of shared clonotypes between healthy human individuals. On the study more broadly: Researchers assigned three CD4 naive, three CD4 memory, two CD8 naive and one CD8 memory plate to each donor.

Produced via immunoSEQ multiplex PCR; TCRdb's table is partial and in-frame only. The table records about 2.5 million clones, 80% to 95% of them present only once. This TCR was recovered from a man between 18 and 29 years old in good health. Some clones in this sample may be carry-over from other donors' samples. The sequenced material came from naive CD4+ T cells from PBMCs. Indicated subset: CD45RA+ positively selected.

In DNA form, the CDR3 reads TGTGCCAGCAGCCAAACCGGGAGCTATGGCTACACCTTC. Protein product: CASSQTGSYGYTF. The genes are TRBV28 and TRBJ1-2; no clear D gene. Trimming removed 6 bases from V and 4 bases from J, with 12 bases in between. This CDR3 region has 13 residues. CDR1 MDHEN and CDR2 SYDVKM come from the germline V gene.